Listed here are 26 T cell receptor beta chains from one sample, sequenced in a study of beta chain features in type 1 diabetes. Every isolated RNA sample was fully reverse transcribed, so sequencing captured expressed TCRB transcripts. Data came from immunoSEQ multiplex PCR; TCRdb stores just in-frame clones and leaves some out. Found here are about 260,000 clones, around 68% of them singletons; the top ten hold around 0.05%. Specimen: naive CD4+ T cells from blood. The source of these receptors is a man aged 30 to 39 in good health.

The chain employs TRBV9 and TRBJ2-6, with D unclear. This CDR3 has 17 residues. The germline CDR1 and CDR2 sequences are SGDLS and YYNGEE. V was clipped by 1 base and J by 0 bases, with 11 bases between them. CDR3 residues: CASSVQPISSGANVLTF. Written as DNA, the CDR3 is TGTGCCAGCAGCGTACAGCCGATAAGCTCTGGGGCCAACGTCCTGACTTTC.

This chain joins TRBV30 and TRBJ2-7; D is perhaps TRBD2 (5 bases). Germline loops: CDR1 GTSNPN, CDR2 SVGIG (reference sequence). CDR3 length: 11 amino acids. V gave up 0 bases and J gave up 11 bases, with 11 bases separating them. The CDR3 region has the DNA TGTGCCTGGAGTGTTAAGGAGGTTGAGTACTTC. This sequence encodes CAWSVKEVEYF.

V and J are TRBV28 and TRBJ2-2; D ambiguous. CDR3 length equals 15 residues. In germline, CDR1 is MDHEN, CDR2 SYDVKM. V dropped 5 bases and J dropped 6 bases, with 16 bases sitting between them. As DNA, the CDR3 is TGTGCCAGCAGTCGACTCGACCGTAGGCCCGGGGAGCTGTTTTTT. It specifies CASSRLDRRPGELFF.

This chain links TRBV7-2 with TRBJ2-5, with TRBD1 identical over 8 bases. V lost 6 bases to trimming and J lost 5 bases; unmatched junction nucleotides: 8. The CDR3 loop spans 14 amino acids. Germline V lookup: CDR1 SGHTA, CDR2 FQGNSA. DNA for the CDR3: TGTGCCAGCAGTCAGGACAGGGCCCCTGAGACCCAGTACTTC. Translation gives CASSQDRAPETQYF.

The rearrangement uses TRBV11-2 and TRBJ2-1, with 7 positions matching TRBD2. From germline, CDR1 is SGHAT and CDR2 FQNNGV. This CDR3 comprises 16 residues. J gave up 3 bases and V 7 bases, and 12 bases lay outside the gene matches. In DNA form, the CDR3 reads TGTGCCAGCACCCCGGGGGGTAGCGGACTCTACAATGAGCAGTTCTTC. It encodes CASTPGGSGLYNEQFF.

This clone has only a few counts. V is TRBV4-3 and J is TRBJ2-1; TRBD1 is a possible D gene (6 bases). There are 16 residues in the CDR3. Germline-derived CDR1 and CDR2 are LGHNA and YSLEER. Trimming removed 1 base from V and 3 bases from J, with 13 bases in between. DNA of the CDR3: TGCGCCAGCAGCCAAGGAGACAGGAGTTACTACAATGAGCAGTTCTTC. This translates into CASSQGDRSYYNEQFF.

The chain has TRBV4-1 and TRBJ2-4; the D is unclear. This CDR3 region has 12 residues. CDR1 and CDR2 from the germline V gene are MGHRA and YSYEKL. Trimming pared 0 bases from V and 11 bases from J, leaving 8 bases between. CDR3 residues: CASSQDRDFQYF. For the CDR3, the DNA is TGCGCCAGCAGCCAAGATCGAGATTTTCAGTACTTC.

The chain uses TRBV29-1 and TRBJ2-5; 8 positions agree with TRBD2. CDR1 is SQVTM, CDR2 ANQGSEA, per germline. The CDR3 length is 13 residues. With 6 bases clipped from V and 7 bases from J, the junction kept 10 bases outside the gene matches. The CDR3: CSVPGLGGGTQYF. As DNA, the CDR3 is TGCAGCGTCCCGGGACTAGGAGGAGGGACCCAGTACTTC.

This chain uses TRBV30 with TRBJ2-5; D uncertain. CDR1 is GTSNPN, CDR2 SVGIG, per germline (reference sequence). V shed 4 bases and J shed 5 bases, with 8 bases lying between them. The CDR3 extends over 11 amino acids. In nucleotides, the CDR3 is TGTGCCTGGAACAGCGCGGAGACCCAGTACTTC. Translated, it gives CAWNSAETQYF.

This chain joins TRBV29-1 and TRBJ2-1; no firm D call. This CDR3 is built from 16 residues. Trimming shortened V by 5 bases and J by 0 bases, and 17 bases separated the two germline ends. Germline CDR1 SQVTM, CDR2 ANQGSEA. The CDR3: CSVWDSLRSSYNEQFF. The CDR3 DNA follows: TGCAGCGTTTGGGATTCCCTTAGGAGCTCCTACAATGAGCAGTTCTTC.

This clone was seen only a few times. The V call is TRBV29-1, the J call TRBJ2-3; TRBD2 aligns across 13 bases. Trimming took 6 bases from V and 6 from J; bases not matched to a gene: 9. Germline CDR1 is SQVTM and CDR2 is ANQGSEA. The CDR3 totals 15 residues. CDR3: CSVPGLAGAWDTQYF. The CDR3 DNA reads as TGCAGCGTGCCAGGACTAGCGGGAGCCTGGGATACGCAGTATTTT.

The chain links TRBV29-1 to TRBJ2-1, with 14 bases that match TRBD2. The CDR3 is 14 amino acids. Germline CDR1 and CDR2: SQVTM and ANQGSEA. Losses at the gene ends were 4 bases for V and 10 bases for J; bases not matched to a gene: 6. The CDR3 nucleotides read TGCAGCGTTGCGTTAAGACTAGCGGGAGGGGAGCAGTTCTTC. Encoded protein: CSVALRLAGGEQFF.

The V and J genes are TRBV27 and TRBJ1-5; weak D call: TRBD1 (5 bases). The CDR3 consists of 14 residues. V shed 5 bases and J shed 2 bases, with 10 bases lying between them. Germline V CDR1 and CDR2: MNHEY, SMNVEV (reference sequence). The CDR3 region is CASSITGGNQPQHF. Written as DNA, the CDR3 is TGTGCCAGCAGTATTACGGGGGGCAATCAGCCCCAGCATTTT.

V usage is TRBV10-3 and J usage is TRBJ2-2; no firm D call. From germline, CDR1 is ENHRY and CDR2 SYGVKD. Trimming pared 7 bases from V and 6 bases from J, leaving 6 bases between. The CDR3 runs 11 residues. This CDR3 reads CAITGAGELFF. The CDR3 nucleotides read TGTGCCATCACTGGGGCCGGGGAGCTGTTTTTT.

The chain uses TRBV7-9 and TRBJ1-5; D gene unclear. The CDR3 loop spans 12 amino acids. V was shortened by 5 bases and J by 5 bases, with 7 bases between the two germline ends. The germline CDR1 and CDR2 sequences are SEHNR and FQNEAQ (reference sequence). The CDR3, as DNA: TGTGCCAGCAGCCGTACGGATCAGCCCCAGCATTTT. Its protein is CASSRTDQPQHF.

The chain carries TRBV29-1 and TRBJ2-5; TRBD1 is a possible D gene (8 bases). The CDR3 length is 12 residues. The V end lost 5 bases, the J end lost 4 bases, and 11 bases lay between the germline ends. Looked up from germline, CDR1 is SQVTM and CDR2 is ANQGSEA. The CDR3 DNA reads as TGCAGCGTTACAGGGGGGGGAGAGACCCAGTACTTC. Translated: CSVTGGGETQYF.

The CDR3 protein is CASSLEGSSYNEQFF. The CDR3 region has the DNA TGTGCCAGCAGCTTAGAAGGGAGCTCCTACAATGAGCAGTTCTTC. This chain joins TRBV7-2 and TRBJ2-1; perhaps TRBD2 as D (5 bases). The CDR3 is 15 residues long. CDR1 and CDR2 (germline): SGHTA, FQGNSA. Trimming cost V 1 base and J 0 bases, with 7 bases left between them.

The chain recombines TRBV9 with TRBJ2-1; D is uncertain. The V end lost 6 bases, the J end lost 0 bases, and 7 bases lay between the germline ends. The CDR3 spans 13 residues. Germline V gene data show CDR1 as SGDLS and CDR2 as YYNGEE. CDR3 sequence reads: CASTASSYNEQFF. The CDR3 region has the DNA TGTGCCAGCACTGCAAGCTCCTACAATGAGCAGTTCTTC.

This clone was recorded a few times. The chain carries TRBV28 and TRBJ2-7; 16 nucleotides agree with TRBD2. The CDR3 is made up of 19 amino acids. Unmatched junction bases numbered 10, after V lost 5 bases and J lost 0 bases. The germline V gene encodes CDR1 MDHEN and CDR2 SYDVKM. CDR3 amino acids: CASSVQVGLAGGSSYEQYF. The CDR3 nucleotides read TGTGCCAGCAGTGTCCAAGTGGGACTAGCGGGAGGGAGCTCCTACGAGCAGTACTTC.

The rearrangement links TRBV29-1 to TRBJ2-3; 8 nucleotides agree with TRBD2. Germline V gives CDR1 SQVTM, CDR2 ANQGSEA. The CDR3 covers 12 residues. J was trimmed by 6 bases and V by 5 bases; bases with no gene match: 4. The CDR3 loop reads CSVTSGGDTQYF. CDR3 nucleotides: TGCAGCGTTACTAGCGGAGGGGATACGCAGTATTTT.

This rearrangement joins TRBV28 to TRBJ2-1; 7 bases are shared with TRBD1. CDR1 MDHEN and CDR2 SYDVKM come from the germline V gene. CDR3 length: 16 amino acids. The V and J ends lost 5 bases and 5 bases, in that order; junction bases with no gene match: 12. The CDR3 nucleotides are TGTGCCAGCAGTAACTCGGCCGGGACAGTGAACAATGAGCAGTTCTTC. It codes for CASSNSAGTVNNEQFF.

This chain links TRBV12-2 with TRBJ1-5; the listed D gene, TRBD1, was not tested against the DNA. TRBV12-2 is noted as a pseudogene. CDR3 length equals 15 residues. The CDR3 reads CASRCQQGRRQPQHF. In DNA, the CDR3 is TGTGCAAGTCGCTGTCAACAGGGGAGACGTCAGCCCCAGCATTTT.

The table lists this clone with a few counts. This chain uses TRBV7-9 with TRBJ2-7; 8 bases agree with TRBD2. Trimming removed 5 bases from V and 3 bases from J; junction bases left unmatched: 3. Germline V gene lookup returns CDR1 SEHNR and CDR2 FQNEAQ (reference sequence). This CDR3 comprises 13 residues. CDR3 amino acids: CASSQRGGYEQYF. The CDR3 DNA sequence: TGTGCCAGCAGCCAACGGGGGGGCTACGAGCAGTACTTC.

The chain employs TRBV4-3 and TRBJ2-1; D may be TRBD1 or TRBD2 (5 bases each). From germline, CDR1 is LGHNA and CDR2 YSLEER. This CDR3 region has 15 residues. The V and J ends lost 1 base and 9 bases respectively, with 16 bases between them. CDR3 loop: CASSQANLGTGEQFF. The CDR3 region has the DNA TGCGCCAGCAGCCAAGCTAATCTAGGGACGGGTGAGCAGTTCTTC.

This sequence joins TRBV4-1 and TRBJ2-7; D is unclear. The length of the CDR3 is 13 residues. Trimming cost V 5 bases and J 0 bases, with 8 bases left between them. CDR1 is MGHRA, CDR2 YSYEKL, per germline. Written as DNA, the CDR3 is TGCGCCAGCAGCGGGGTGAGCTCCTACGAGCAGTACTTC. It yields the protein CASSGVSSYEQYF.

The chain joins TRBV29-1 to TRBJ1-1, with D unclear. In germline, CDR1 is SQVTM, CDR2 ANQGSEA. The V and J ends lost 5 bases and 0 bases respectively, with 16 bases between them. The CDR3 spans 15 residues. The DNA of the CDR3 is TGCAGCGTTCAGTACCAAGCCCAGTTGAACACTGAAGCTTTCTTT. It encodes CSVQYQAQLNTEAFF.